The T cell receptor (beta chain) described here comes from a study of patients and donors after allogeneic stem cell transplantation. Via MiXCR, TCRdb re-called the RT-PCR reads, giving one row per CDR3 protein. This sample carries hundreds of thousands of distinct CDR3 sequences, 16% of them seen once, and the ten largest clones take 6.5% to 7.5%. Per the germline V gene, CDR1 is DFQATT and CDR2 is SNEGSKA (reference sequence). Trimming stripped 6 bases from V and 6 bases from J, with 15 bases between. The CDR3 is made up of 12 amino acids. Material for sequencing was blood, either unsorted or a sorted T cell fraction (not recorded which). V and J are TRBV20-1 and TRBJ2-7; D gene uncertain. The sequence derives from a human donor who was either an allogeneic HSCT recipient or a stem cell or donor lymphocyte infusion donor (not recorded which). It is not recorded whose cells these are; they may come from a transplant donor. The CDR3 DNA follows: TGCAGTGCCCTTCTTGACCCCTCCGAGCAGTACTTC. Translation: CSALLDPSEQYF.